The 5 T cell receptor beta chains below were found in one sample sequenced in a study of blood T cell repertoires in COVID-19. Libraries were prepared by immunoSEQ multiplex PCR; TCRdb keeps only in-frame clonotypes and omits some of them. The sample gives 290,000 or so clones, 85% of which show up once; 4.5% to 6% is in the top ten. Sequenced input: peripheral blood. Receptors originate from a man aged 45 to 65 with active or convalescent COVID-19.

CDR3 residues: CASSPRLGQGALVNTEAFF. In nucleotides, the CDR3 is TGTGCCAGCAGCCCTCGGTTGGGTCAGGGGGCCCTTGTGAACACTGAAGCTTTCTTT. The gene calls are TRBV3-1 (or the pseudogene TRBV3-2) and TRBJ1-1, with 8 bases lining up with TRBD1. The germline CDR1 and CDR2 sequences are LGHDT and YNNKEL (reference sequence). The CDR3 loop spans 19 amino acids. The V gene end was trimmed by 4 bases and the J gene end by 0 bases; junction bases not matched to a gene: 16.

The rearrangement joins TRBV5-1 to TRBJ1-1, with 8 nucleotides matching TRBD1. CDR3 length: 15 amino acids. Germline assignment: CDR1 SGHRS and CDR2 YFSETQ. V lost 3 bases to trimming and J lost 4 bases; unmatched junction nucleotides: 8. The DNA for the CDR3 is TGCGCCAGCAGCTCAGACACTACAGGGGGCACTGAAGCTTTCTTT. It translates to CASSSDTTGGTEAFF.

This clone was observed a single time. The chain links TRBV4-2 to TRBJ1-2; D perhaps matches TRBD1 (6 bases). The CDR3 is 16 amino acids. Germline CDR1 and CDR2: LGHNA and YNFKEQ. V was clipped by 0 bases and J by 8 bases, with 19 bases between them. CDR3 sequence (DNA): TGTGCCAGCAGCCAAGATCTCCGGGGGGCCTACTCGGGCTACACCTTC. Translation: CASSQDLRGAYSGYTF.

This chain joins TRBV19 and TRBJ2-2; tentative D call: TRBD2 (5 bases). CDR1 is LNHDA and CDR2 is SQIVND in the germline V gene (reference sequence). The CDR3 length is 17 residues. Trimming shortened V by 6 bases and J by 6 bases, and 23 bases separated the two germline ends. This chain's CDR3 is CASSARPWVARAGELFF. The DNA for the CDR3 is TGTGCCAGTAGCGCCCGACCGTGGGTCGCGCGGGCCGGGGAGCTGTTTTTT.

CDR3 protein: CASSKAKTGGTDTEAFF. The CDR3 DNA is TGTGCCAGCAGCAAAGCTAAGACAGGGGGTACGGACACTGAAGCTTTCTTT. V and J are TRBV21-1 and TRBJ1-1; the table's D gene call, TRBD1, was not cross checked with the DNA. TRBV21-1 is a listed pseudogene. This CDR3 is 17 amino acids long.